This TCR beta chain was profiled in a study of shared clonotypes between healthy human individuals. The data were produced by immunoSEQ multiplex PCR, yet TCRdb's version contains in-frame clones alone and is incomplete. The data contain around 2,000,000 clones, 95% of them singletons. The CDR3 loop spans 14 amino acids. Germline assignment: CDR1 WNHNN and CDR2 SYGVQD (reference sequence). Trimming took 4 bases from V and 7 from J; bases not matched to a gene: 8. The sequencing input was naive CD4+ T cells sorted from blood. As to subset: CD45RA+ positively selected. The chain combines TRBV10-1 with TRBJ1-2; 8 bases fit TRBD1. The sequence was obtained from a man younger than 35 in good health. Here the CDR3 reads CASSAARGRGGYTF. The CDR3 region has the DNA TGCGCCAGCAGTGCGGCCAGGGGGCGAGGTGGCTACACCTTC.